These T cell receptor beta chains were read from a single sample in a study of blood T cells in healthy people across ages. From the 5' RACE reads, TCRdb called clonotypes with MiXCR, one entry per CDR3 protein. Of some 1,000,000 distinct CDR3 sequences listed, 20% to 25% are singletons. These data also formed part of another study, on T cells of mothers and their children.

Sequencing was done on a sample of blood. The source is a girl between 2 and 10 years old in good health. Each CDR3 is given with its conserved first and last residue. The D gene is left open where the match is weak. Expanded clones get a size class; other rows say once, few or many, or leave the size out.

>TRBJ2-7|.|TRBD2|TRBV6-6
TGTGCCAGCAGTTGGGCTAGCGGGGGTTCCTACGAGCAGTACTTC
CASSWASGGSYEQYF
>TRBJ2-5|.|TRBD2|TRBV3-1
TGTGCCAGCAGCCGATACACCGGGACTAGGTTTGTGGAGACCCAGTACTTC
CASSRYTGTRFVETQYF
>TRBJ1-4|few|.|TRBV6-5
TGTGCCAGCAGATTGGACAGAACTAATGAAAAACTGTTTTTT
CASRLDRTNEKLFF
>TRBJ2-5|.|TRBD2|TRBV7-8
TGTGCCAGCAGCCCGGGCGGGGGGGCTAAGACCCAGTACTTC
CASSPGGGAKTQYF
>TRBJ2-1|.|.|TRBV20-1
TGCAGTGCTAGAGATCTATGGGAGTACTCCTACAATGAGCAGTTCTTC
CSARDLWEYSYNEQFF
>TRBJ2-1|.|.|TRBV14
TGTGCCAGCAGCCGAGAACTAGGAGGGGGTGAGCAGTTCTTC
CASSRELGGGEQFF
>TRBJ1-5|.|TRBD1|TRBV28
TGTGCCAGCAGTTCGACAGGGAGACAGCCCCAGCATTTT
CASSSTGRQPQHF
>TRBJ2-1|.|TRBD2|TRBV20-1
TGCAGTGCTTTAGCGGGAGGGCCTTATGAGCAGTTCTTC
CSALAGGPYEQFF
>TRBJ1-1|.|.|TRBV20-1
TGCAGTGCTAGGGGATTCAGAGAGACTGAAGCTTTCTTT
CSARGFRETEAFF
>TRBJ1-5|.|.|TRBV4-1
TGCGCCAGCAGCCAAGATGGGTTCCAGAATCAGCCCCAGCATTTT
CASSQDGFQNQPQHF
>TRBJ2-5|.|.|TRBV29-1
TGCAGCGTCTTTATGACTTTTTACAGGATCACAGAGACCCAGTACTTC
CSVFMTFYRITETQYF
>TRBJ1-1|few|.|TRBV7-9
TGTGCCAGCAGCCATGAAGATTGGGGCAGGGCTGAAGCTTTCTTT
CASSHEDWGRAEAFF
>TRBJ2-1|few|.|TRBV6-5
TGTGCCAGCAGTTACTCAACGGGGTCCTACAATGAGCAGTTCTTC
CASSYSTGSYNEQFF
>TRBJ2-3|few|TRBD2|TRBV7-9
TGTGCCAGCAGCTGGCGGACTAGCGGGGGCTCAGATACGCAGTATTTT
CASSWRTSGGSDTQYF
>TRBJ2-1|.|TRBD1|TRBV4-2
TGTGCCAGCAGCCAAGCCCTGATTGACAGGGTCAATGAGCAGTTCTTC
CASSQALIDRVNEQFF
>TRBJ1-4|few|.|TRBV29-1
TGCAGCGTTGCGACCGCCGGGGGAGAAAAACTGTTTTTT
CSVATAGGEKLFF
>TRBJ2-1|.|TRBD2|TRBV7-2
TGTGCCAGCAGTCCACTCGGGGGGTCCCATTACAATGAGCAGTTCTTC
CASSPLGGSHYNEQFF
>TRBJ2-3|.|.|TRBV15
TGTGCCACCAGCAGACGTCGGGGGTACACAGATACGCAGTATTTT
CATSRRRGYTDTQYF
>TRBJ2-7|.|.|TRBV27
TGTGCCAGCAGTTCCGTCCGTCAGAAGTCCTACGAGCAGTACTTC
CASSSVRQKSYEQYF
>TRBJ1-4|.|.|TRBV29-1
TGCAGCGTTGTTGGGACGGACTCTAACATTGAAAAACTGTTTTTT
CSVVGTDSNIEKLFF
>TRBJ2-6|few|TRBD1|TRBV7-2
TGTGCCAGCAGCTTCCGACAGGGCAGGTTCTCTGGGGCCAACGTCCTGACTTTC
CASSFRQGRFSGANVLTF
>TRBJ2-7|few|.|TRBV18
TGTGCCAGCTCACCACCGTCCCCACCATACGAGCAGTACTTC
CASSPPSPPYEQYF
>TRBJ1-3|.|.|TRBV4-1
TGCGCCAGCAGCCAAGATAACTCAGGGGCGTTGGCTTACTCTGGAAACACCATATATTTT
CASSQDNSGALAYSGNTIYF
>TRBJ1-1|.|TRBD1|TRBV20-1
TGCAGTGCCCGCGGAGGGGGCGCAGCTTTCTTT
CSARGGGAAFF
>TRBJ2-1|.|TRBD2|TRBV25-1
TGTGCCAGCAGTGCCTCTTCCCTAGCGGGCATTAAATATGAGCAGTTCTTC
CASSASSLAGIKYEQFF
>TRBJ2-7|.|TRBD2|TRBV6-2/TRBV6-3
TGTGCCACCGGAGGACTAGACACCTACGAGCAGTACTTC
CATGGLDTYEQYF
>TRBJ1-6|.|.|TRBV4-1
TGCGCCAGCAGCTCATACAGGGAAAGCGAATCACCCCTCCACTTT
CASSSYRESESPLHF